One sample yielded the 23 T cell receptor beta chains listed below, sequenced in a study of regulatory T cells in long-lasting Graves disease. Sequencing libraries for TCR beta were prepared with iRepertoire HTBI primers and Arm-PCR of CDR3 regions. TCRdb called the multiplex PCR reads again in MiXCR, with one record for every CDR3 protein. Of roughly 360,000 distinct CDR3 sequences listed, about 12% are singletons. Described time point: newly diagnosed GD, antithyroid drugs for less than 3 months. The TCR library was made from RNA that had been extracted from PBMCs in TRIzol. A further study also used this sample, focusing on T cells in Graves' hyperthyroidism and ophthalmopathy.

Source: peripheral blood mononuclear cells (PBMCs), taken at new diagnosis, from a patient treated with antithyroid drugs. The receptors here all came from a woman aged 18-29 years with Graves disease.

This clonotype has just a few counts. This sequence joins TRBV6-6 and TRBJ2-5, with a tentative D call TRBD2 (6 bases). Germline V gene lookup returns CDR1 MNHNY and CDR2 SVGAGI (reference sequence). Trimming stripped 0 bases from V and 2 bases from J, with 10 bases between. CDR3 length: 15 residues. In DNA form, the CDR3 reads TGTGCCAGCAGTTACTCGAGCCTAGCGCAAGAGACCCAGTACTTC. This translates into CASSYSSLAQETQYF.

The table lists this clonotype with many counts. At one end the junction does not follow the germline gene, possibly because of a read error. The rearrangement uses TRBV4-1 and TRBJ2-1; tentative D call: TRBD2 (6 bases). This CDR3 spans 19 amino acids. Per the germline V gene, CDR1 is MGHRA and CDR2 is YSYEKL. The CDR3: CASSQGFPEAGLRYNEQFF. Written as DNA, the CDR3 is TGTGCCAGCAGCCAAGGCTTCCCAGAGGCGGGGTTGCGATACAATGAGCAGTTCTTC.

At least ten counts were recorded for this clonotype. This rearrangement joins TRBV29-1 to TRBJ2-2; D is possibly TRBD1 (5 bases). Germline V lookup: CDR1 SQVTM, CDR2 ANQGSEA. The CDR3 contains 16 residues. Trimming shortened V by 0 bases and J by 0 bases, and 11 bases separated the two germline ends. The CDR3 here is CSVEDADRSNTGELFF. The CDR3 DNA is TGCAGCGTTGAAGATGCTGACAGATCGAACACCGGGGAGCTGTTTTTT.

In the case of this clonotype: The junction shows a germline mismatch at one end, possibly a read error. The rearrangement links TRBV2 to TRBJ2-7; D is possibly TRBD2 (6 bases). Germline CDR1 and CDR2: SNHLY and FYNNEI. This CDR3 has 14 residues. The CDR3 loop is CASSAPWDLPEQHF. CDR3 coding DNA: TGTGCCAGCAGTGCCCCCTGGGACTTACCCGAGCAGCACTTC.

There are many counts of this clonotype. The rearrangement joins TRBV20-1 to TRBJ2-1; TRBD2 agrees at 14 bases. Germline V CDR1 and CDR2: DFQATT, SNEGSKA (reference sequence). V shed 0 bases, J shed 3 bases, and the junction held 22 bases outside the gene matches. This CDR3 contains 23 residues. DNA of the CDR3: TGCAGTGCTAGAGATGGATCACTTTTAGGGACTAGCGGGAGAGTAGGGGGCTACAATGAGCAGTTCTTC. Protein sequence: CSARDGSLLGTSGRVGGYNEQFF.

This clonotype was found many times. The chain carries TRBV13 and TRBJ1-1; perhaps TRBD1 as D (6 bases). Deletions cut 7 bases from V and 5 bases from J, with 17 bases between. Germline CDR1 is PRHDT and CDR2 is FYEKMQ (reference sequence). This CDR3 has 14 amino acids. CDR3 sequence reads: CASKQKGGRTEAFF. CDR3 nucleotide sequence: TGTGCCAGCAAACAAAAAGGGGGGAGAACTGAAGCTTTCTTT.

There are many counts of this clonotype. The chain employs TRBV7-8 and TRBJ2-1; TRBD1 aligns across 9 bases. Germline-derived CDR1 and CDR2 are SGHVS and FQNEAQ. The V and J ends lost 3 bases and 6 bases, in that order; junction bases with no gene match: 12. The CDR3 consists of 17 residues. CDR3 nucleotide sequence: TGTGCCAGCAGCTTTTTTTTGGGGACAGGGTCCGGCAATGAGCAGTTCTTC. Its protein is CASSFFLGTGSGNEQFF.

CDR3 residues: CASSSTSRPYNEQFF. The CDR3 coding sequence is TGTGCCAGCAGCTCGACTAGCCGACCCTACAATGAGCAGTTCTTC. This chain uses TRBV5-5 with TRBJ2-1; 7 bases match TRBD2. Germline V gene lookup returns CDR1 SGHKS and CDR2 YYEKEE (reference sequence). The CDR3 runs to 15 residues. The trim removed 3 bases at V and 2 bases at J, leaving 5 bases unmatched.

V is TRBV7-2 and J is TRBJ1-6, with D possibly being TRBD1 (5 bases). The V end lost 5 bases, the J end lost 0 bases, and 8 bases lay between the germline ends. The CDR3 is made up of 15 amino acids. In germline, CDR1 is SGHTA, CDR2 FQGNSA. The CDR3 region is CASSLQGSYNSPLHF. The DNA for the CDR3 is TGTGCCAGCAGCCTCCAGGGCTCCTATAATTCACCCCTCCACTTT.

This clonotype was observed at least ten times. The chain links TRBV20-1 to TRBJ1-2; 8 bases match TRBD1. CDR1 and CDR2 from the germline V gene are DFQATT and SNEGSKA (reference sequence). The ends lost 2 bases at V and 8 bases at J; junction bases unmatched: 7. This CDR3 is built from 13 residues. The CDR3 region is CSARLADREGYTF. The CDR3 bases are TGCAGTGCTAGACTAGCGGACAGGGAAGGCTACACCTTC.

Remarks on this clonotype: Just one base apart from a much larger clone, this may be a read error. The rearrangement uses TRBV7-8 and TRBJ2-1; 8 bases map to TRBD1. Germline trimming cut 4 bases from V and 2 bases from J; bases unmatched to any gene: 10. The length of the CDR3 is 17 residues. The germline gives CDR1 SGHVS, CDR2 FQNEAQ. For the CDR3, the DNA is TGTGCCAGCAGCTCCACAGGGGGTGGAAGCCCCTACAATGAGCAGTTCTTC. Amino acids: CASSSTGGGSPYNEQFF.

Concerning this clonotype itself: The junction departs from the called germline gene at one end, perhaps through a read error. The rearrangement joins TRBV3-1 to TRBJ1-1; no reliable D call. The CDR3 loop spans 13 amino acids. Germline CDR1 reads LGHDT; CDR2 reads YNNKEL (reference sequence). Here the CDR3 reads CAGSPDPNTEAFF. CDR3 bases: TGTGCCGGCAGCCCAGACCCCAACACTGAAGCTTTCTTT.

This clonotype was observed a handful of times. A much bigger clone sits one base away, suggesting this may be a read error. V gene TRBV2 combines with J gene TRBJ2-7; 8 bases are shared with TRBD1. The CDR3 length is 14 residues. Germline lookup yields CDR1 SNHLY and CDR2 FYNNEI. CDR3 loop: CASSLDRAQYGQYV. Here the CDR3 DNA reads TGTGCCAGCAGTTTGGACAGGGCACAATACGGGCAGTACGTC.

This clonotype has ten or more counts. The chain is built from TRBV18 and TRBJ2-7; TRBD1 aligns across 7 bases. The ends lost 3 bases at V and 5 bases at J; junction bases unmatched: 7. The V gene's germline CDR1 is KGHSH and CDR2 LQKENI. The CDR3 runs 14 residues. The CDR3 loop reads CASSPEGTGDEQYV. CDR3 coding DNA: TGTGCCAGCTCACCGGAAGGCACAGGGGACGAGCAGTACGTC.

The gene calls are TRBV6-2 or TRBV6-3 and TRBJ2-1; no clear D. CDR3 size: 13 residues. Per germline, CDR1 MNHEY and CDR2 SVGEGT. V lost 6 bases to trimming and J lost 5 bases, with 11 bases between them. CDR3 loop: CASSPVLNNEQFF. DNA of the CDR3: TGTGCCAGCAGCCCAGTTCTTAACAATGAGCAGTTCTTC.

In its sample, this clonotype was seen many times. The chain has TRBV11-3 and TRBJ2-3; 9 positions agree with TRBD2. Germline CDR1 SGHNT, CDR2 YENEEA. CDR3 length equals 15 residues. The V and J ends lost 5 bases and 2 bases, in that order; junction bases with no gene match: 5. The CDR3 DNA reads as TGTGCCAGCAGCCCCGGACTAGCGCTCACAGATACGCAGTATTTT. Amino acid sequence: CASSPGLALTDTQYF.

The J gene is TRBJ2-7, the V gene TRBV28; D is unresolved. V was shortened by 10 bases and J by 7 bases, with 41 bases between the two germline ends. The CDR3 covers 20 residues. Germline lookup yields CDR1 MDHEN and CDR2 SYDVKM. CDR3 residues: CATRLGEVPILTKDSGEQYF. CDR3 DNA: TGTGCCACCCGCCTGGGCGAAGTCCCAATTTTGACGAAAGATTCCGGGGAGCAGTACTTC.

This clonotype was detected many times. The CDR3 sequence: CSVSWGWYEQYF. For the CDR3, the DNA is TGCAGCGTGAGTTGGGGTTGGTACGAGCAGTACTTC. The chain combines TRBV29-1 with TRBJ2-7, with D unresolved. Trimming left V 6 bases short and J 4 bases short, with 13 bases between. The CDR3 is 12 amino acids. Germline V gene data show CDR1 as SQVTM and CDR2 as ANQGSEA.

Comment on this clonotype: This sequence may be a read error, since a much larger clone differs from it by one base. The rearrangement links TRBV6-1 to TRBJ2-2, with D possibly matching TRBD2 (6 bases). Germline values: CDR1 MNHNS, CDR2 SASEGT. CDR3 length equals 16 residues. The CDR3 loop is CPSTKTEGHFTGELFF. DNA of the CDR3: TGTCCCAGCACCAAAACGGAGGGCCACTTCACCGGGGAGCTGTTTTTT.

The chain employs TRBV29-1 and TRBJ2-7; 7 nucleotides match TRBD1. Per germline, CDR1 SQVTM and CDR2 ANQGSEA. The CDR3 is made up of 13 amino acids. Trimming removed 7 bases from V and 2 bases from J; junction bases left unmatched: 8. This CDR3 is CSGGQSDTYEQYF. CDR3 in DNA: TGCAGCGGGGGACAGTCTGACACCTACGAGCAGTACTTC.

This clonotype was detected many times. CDR3 protein: CASSFSGSRYNEQFF. CDR3 coding DNA: TGTGCCAGCAGCTTTAGCGGGAGCCGCTACAATGAGCAGTTCTTC. The rearrangement joins TRBV7-3 to TRBJ2-1; 9 bases line up with TRBD2. With 3 bases clipped from V and 3 bases from J, the junction kept 3 bases outside the gene matches. CDR3 length: 15 residues. Germline V gives CDR1 SGHTA, CDR2 FQGTGA.

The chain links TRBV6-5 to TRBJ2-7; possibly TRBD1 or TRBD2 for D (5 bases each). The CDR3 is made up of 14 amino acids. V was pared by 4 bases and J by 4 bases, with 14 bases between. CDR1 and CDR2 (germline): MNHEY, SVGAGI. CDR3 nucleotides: TGTGCCAGCAGTTTATACGGGGCCGGGTACGAGCAGTACTTC. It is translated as CASSLYGAGYEQYF.

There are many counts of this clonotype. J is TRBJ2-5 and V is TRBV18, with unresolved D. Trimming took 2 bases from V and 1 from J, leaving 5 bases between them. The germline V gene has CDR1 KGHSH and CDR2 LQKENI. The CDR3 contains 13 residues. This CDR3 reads CASSPGIQETQYF. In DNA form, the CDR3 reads TGTGCCAGCTCACCAGGGATCCAAGAGACCCAGTACTTC. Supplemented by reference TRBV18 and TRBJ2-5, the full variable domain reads NAGVMQNPRHLVRRRGQEARLRCSPMKGHSHVYWYRQLPEEGLKFMVYLQKENIIDESGMPKERFSAEFPKEGPSILRIQQVVRGDSAAYFCASSPGIQETQYFGPGTRLLVL.